This TCR beta chain is from a study of Ad26.COV2.S vaccination and SARS-CoV-2 variants. On the study more broadly: The vaccine Ad26.COV2.S was put into the muscle once, or twice with 56 days between. Findings and limits, study-wide: Researchers reported similar non-spike TCR breadth in vaccine and placebo recipients.

In the case of this clone: Its antigen is unknown.

Measured with immunoSEQ multiplex PCR; TCRdb has only the in-frame clones, and not every one. The table includes roughly 420,000 clones, 88% detected once. Treatment specified: some 20 received Ad26.COV2.S at low or high dose, single or two shots; a few received placebo; per-sample allocation not given. Following the first vaccine or placebo injection, samples were taken on day 63. The donor's status was that of an adult aged 18-55 years in Boston. The sample here was peripheral blood, taken in a trial of Ad26.COV2.S vaccine versus placebo. The clonotype was recovered from a person between 18 and 65 years old who received the Ad26.COV2.S COVID-19 vaccine or a placebo.

The CDR3 sequence: CASTPGTGVGQPQHF. The CDR3 bases are TGTGCCAGCACTCCCGGGACAGGGGTAGGTCAGCCCCAGCATTTT. V and J are TRBV9 and TRBJ1-5, with TRBD1 matching 10 bases. Germline assignment: CDR1 SGDLS and CDR2 YYNGEE. Trimming cost V 6 bases and J 6 bases; bases outside gene matches: 9. This CDR3 is built from 15 residues.